One and the same sample provided the 26 T cell receptor beta chains below, sequenced in a study of early T cells in non-severe SARS-CoV-2 infection. TCRdb fed the 5' RACE reads into MiXCR, producing one record per CDR3 protein. The sample carries about 71,000 distinct CDR3 sequences, 9.5% to 15% recorded once. The sample was whole blood, taken at baseline. Every receptor here comes from an adult who was a healthcare worker with PCR-confirmed SARS-CoV-2 infection or an uninfected control (not recorded which).

This clonotype was picked up many times. The chain joins TRBV20-1 to TRBJ2-7; D unresolved. The V end was cut by 3 bases, the J end by 5 bases, with 11 bases between. This CDR3 spans 12 amino acids. Germline assignment: CDR1 DFQATT and CDR2 SNEGSKA (reference sequence). CDR3 bases: TGCAGTGCTAGGCGACCTCCCAACGAGCAGTACTTC. Residues: CSARRPPNEQYF.

The chain couples TRBV6-1 to TRBJ2-6; unclear D gene. This CDR3 has 14 residues. V lost 3 bases, J lost 0 bases, and 3 bases lay in between. Germline CDR1 MNHNS, CDR2 SASEGT. The CDR3 sequence: CASSEASGANVLTF. Written as DNA, the CDR3 is TGTGCCAGCAGTGAGGCCTCTGGGGCCAACGTCCTGACTTTC.

This clonotype was recorded a few times. The chain has TRBV29-1 and TRBJ1-1, with a possible D match to TRBD1 (6 bases). The germline gives CDR1 SQVTM, CDR2 ANQGSEA. Deletions cut 4 bases from V and 6 bases from J, with 9 bases between. CDR3 length equals 11 residues. CDR3 coding DNA: TGCAGCGTTGTACAGGGTTCTGAAGCTTTCTTT. Encoded protein: CSVVQGSEAFF. The complete variable domain, with remaining parts taken from reference TRBV29-1 and TRBJ1-1, reads SAVISQKPSRDICQRGTSLTIQCQVDSQVTMMFWYRQQPGQSLTLIATANQGSEATYESGFVIDKFPISRPNLTFSTLTVSNMSPEDSSIYLCSVVQGSEAFFGQGTRLTVV.

In its sample, this clonotype was seen a few times. J is TRBJ2-2 and V is TRBV7-9; D gene uncertain. Trimming cost V 5 bases and J 6 bases, with 4 bases left between them. Looked up from germline, CDR1 is SEHNR and CDR2 is FQNEAQ (reference sequence). The CDR3 runs to 11 residues. The CDR3 here is CASSQAGELFF. DNA of the CDR3: TGTGCCAGCAGCCAGGCCGGGGAGCTGTTTTTT.

The chain links TRBV4-3 to TRBJ2-1; D may be TRBD1 (5 bases). Germline lookup yields CDR1 LGHNA and CDR2 YSLEER. Trimming took 1 base from V and 9 from J, leaving 13 bases between them. This CDR3 is built from 14 residues. CDR3 DNA sequence: TGCGCCAGCAGCCAAGCGGCGAAGCAGGGTGAGCAGTTCTTC. Translated, it gives CASSQAAKQGEQFF.

The gene calls are TRBV7-8 and TRBJ2-3, with TRBD2 identical over 7 bases. The CDR3 spans 14 residues. The ends lost 4 bases at V and 8 bases at J; junction bases unmatched: 9. Germline loops: CDR1 SGHVS, CDR2 FQNEAQ. CDR3 in amino acids: CASSSIRGEATQYF. The CDR3 coding sequence is TGTGCCAGCAGCTCCATCCGGGGGGAGGCTACGCAGTATTTT. The entire variable domain, with the rest obtained from reference TRBV7-8 and TRBJ2-3, is as follows: GAGVSQSPRYKVAKRGQDVALRCDPISGHVSLFWYQQALGQGPEFLTYFQNEAQLDKSGLPSDRFFAERPEGSVSTLKIQRTQQEDSAVYLCASSSIRGEATQYFGPGTRLTVL.

The genes are TRBV11-2 and TRBJ2-6; D unclear. The V and J ends lost 4 bases and 1 base respectively, with 14 bases between them. Germline CDR1 is SGHAT and CDR2 is FQNNGV. The CDR3 extends over 17 amino acids. In DNA, the CDR3 is TGTGCCAGCAGCTCGAACCCGCGACTTTCTGGGGCCAACGTCCTGACTTTC. Translating it yields CASSSNPRLSGANVLTF.

This clonotype was seen only once. The chain links TRBV9 to TRBJ2-5; D ambiguous. V was clipped by 0 bases and J by 1 base, with 4 bases between them. This CDR3 has 13 amino acids. Germline assignment: CDR1 SGDLS and CDR2 YYNGEE. CDR3 loop: CASSVAGQETQYF. The DNA of the CDR3 is TGTGCCAGCAGCGTAGCGGGCCAAGAGACCCAGTACTTC.

A few counts support this clonotype. CDR3 sequence: CASLPDHGYGYTF. The CDR3 DNA sequence: TGTGCCAGCCTACCGGACCATGGTTATGGCTACACCTTC. The V call is TRBV11-2, the J call TRBJ1-2, with unresolved D. Germline loops: CDR1 SGHAT, CDR2 FQNNGV. The CDR3 sequence is 13 residues long. Trimming took off 8 bases at V and 5 bases at J, with 15 bases between the two ends. Drawing the rest from reference TRBV11-2 and TRBJ1-2, the complete variable domain is EAGVAQSPRYKIIEKRQSVAFWCNPISGHATLYWYQQILGQGPKLLIQFQNNGVVDDSQLPKDRFSAERLKGVDSTLKIQPAKLEDSAVYLCASLPDHGYGYTFGSGTRLTVV.

This sequence joins TRBV20-1 and TRBJ2-1, with a possible D match to TRBD1 (5 bases). Germline CDR1 reads DFQATT; CDR2 reads SNEGSKA (reference sequence). There are 16 residues in the CDR3. V lost 0 bases and J 6 bases, leaving 18 bases between the germline ends. The CDR3 is CSARDRARTLINEQFF. The CDR3 region has the DNA TGCAGTGCTAGAGATCGTGCACGGACACTGATCAATGAGCAGTTCTTC.

The chain is built from TRBV11-2 and TRBJ2-1; TRBD1 aligns across 7 bases. V lost 4 bases, J lost 6 bases, and 3 bases stayed unmatched. This CDR3 spans 13 amino acids. Germline CDR1 and CDR2: SGHAT and FQNNGV. CDR3 in amino acids: CASSSGGPNEQFF. CDR3 in DNA: TGTGCCAGCAGCTCAGGGGGACCCAATGAGCAGTTCTTC.

This clonotype has a handful of counts. This chain uses TRBV4-1 with TRBJ2-7, with 7 bases identical to TRBD1. J was trimmed by 4 bases and V by 0 bases; bases with no gene match: 9. The CDR3 loop spans 16 amino acids. Germline V CDR1 and CDR2: MGHRA, YSYEKL. The DNA of the CDR3 is TGCGCCAGCAGCCAAGATTCAGGGACAGCCTTATACGAGCAGTACTTC. Translating gives CASSQDSGTALYEQYF.

This rearrangement joins TRBV5-4 to TRBJ1-2; the match to TRBD1 covers 8 bases. The J segment lost 3 bases and the V segment lost 0 bases, leaving 4 bases of the junction unmatched. The CDR3 runs to 15 residues. CDR1 SGHNT and CDR2 YYREEE come from the germline V gene (reference sequence). The CDR3 region has the DNA TGTGCCAGCAGCTTGGCAGGGGGCGCCGACTATGGCTACACCTTC. This codes for CASSLAGGADYGYTF.

V and J are TRBV5-1 and TRBJ2-1, with D perhaps TRBD1 or TRBD2 (5 bases each). V lost 4 bases, J lost 9 bases, and 11 bases lay in between. The CDR3 consists of 12 residues. Per germline, CDR1 SGHRS and CDR2 YFSETQ. CDR3 region: CASSVRGSEQFF. CDR3 DNA: TGCGCCAGCAGCGTCCGGGGCAGTGAGCAGTTCTTC.

V usage is TRBV3-1 and J usage is TRBJ2-2; unclear D gene. The CDR3 has 15 amino acids. The V gene's germline CDR1 is LGHDT and CDR2 YNNKEL (reference sequence). V was cut by 1 base and J by 7 bases, with 13 bases left in between. The CDR3 sequence: CASSQGVGVSGELFF. The CDR3, as DNA: TGTGCCAGCAGCCAAGGTGTTGGAGTCAGCGGGGAGCTGTTTTTT.

The table lists this clonotype with many counts. The V gene is TRBV4-2, the J gene TRBJ2-6; D is uncertain. The V end lost 0 bases, the J end lost 0 bases, and 12 bases lay between the germline ends. Germline V gives CDR1 LGHNA, CDR2 YNFKEQ. The CDR3 length is 18 residues. As DNA, the CDR3 is TGTGCCAGCAGCCAAGATCTTAGAGGAGCCTCTGGGGCCAACGTCCTGACTTTC. This gives the protein CASSQDLRGASGANVLTF.

In this sample, this clonotype turned up many times. The chain recombines TRBV7-2 with TRBJ2-3; 9 bases map to TRBD2. This CDR3 has 14 amino acids. The V gene's germline CDR1 is SGHTA and CDR2 FQGNSA. J lost 6 bases, V lost 4 bases, and 5 bases had no gene match. The CDR3 is CASSSRTSEDTQYF. For the CDR3, the DNA is TGTGCCAGCAGCTCCCGGACTAGCGAGGATACGCAGTATTTT.

J is TRBJ2-2 and V is TRBV7-9; unclear D gene. The ends were cut back, 5 bases at V and 0 bases at J, with 10 bases in the middle. CDR1 and CDR2 (germline): SEHNR, FQNEAQ (reference sequence). The CDR3 length is 15 residues. CDR3 nucleotide sequence: TGTGCCAGCAGCCATCCACGGGCGAACACCGGGGAGCTGTTTTTT. Translating gives CASSHPRANTGELFF.

This clonotype was detected a few times. The CDR3 loop is CATSRGLAGYDEQYF. The CDR3 bases are TGTGCCACCAGCAGAGGACTAGCGGGGTATGACGAGCAGTACTTC. The chain is built from TRBV15 and TRBJ2-7, with 11 bases fitting TRBD2. Germline V gene data show CDR1 as LNHNV and CDR2 as YYDKDF (reference sequence). The CDR3 sequence is 15 residues long. V lost 1 base and J lost 5; bases outside the gene matches: 4.

V and J are TRBV20-1 and TRBJ2-7; possible D gene TRBD2, 5 bases. The ends were cut back, 0 bases at V and 0 bases at J, with 6 bases in the middle. The CDR3 consists of 13 residues. In germline, CDR1 is DFQATT, CDR2 SNEGSKA (reference sequence). CDR3 residues: CSARDLASYEQYF. The CDR3 DNA reads TGCAGTGCTAGAGACCTAGCCTCCTACGAGCAGTACTTC.

This clonotype appeared many times. The rearrangement links TRBV6-5 to TRBJ1-4; TRBD1 aligns across 7 bases. From germline, CDR1 is MNHEY and CDR2 SVGAGI. This CDR3 is built from 13 residues. J was trimmed by 4 bases and V by 10 bases; bases with no gene match: 6. The CDR3 bases are TGTGCCACCAGGGACAGCTTTAATGAAAAACTGTTTTTT. This translates into CATRDSFNEKLFF.

This clonotype was seen a few times. The J gene is TRBJ1-5, the V gene TRBV28; TRBD1 aligns across 8 bases. This CDR3 is 15 amino acids long. With V trimmed by 2 bases and J by 2 bases, 2 bases remained unmatched. CDR1 and CDR2 (germline): MDHEN, SYDVKM. The CDR3 nucleotides are TGTGCCAGCAGTTTAGACAGGGGTGGCAATCAGCCCCAGCATTTT. It encodes CASSLDRGGNQPQHF.

The table lists this clonotype with many counts. This sequence joins TRBV7-2 and TRBJ1-6; 8 positions match TRBD1. There are 14 residues in the CDR3. Germline-derived CDR1 and CDR2 are SGHTA and FQGNSA. After removal of 2 bases from V and 9 bases from J, the junction contained 3 bases not matched to a gene. DNA for the CDR3: TGTGCCAGCAGCTTACAGGGGGCGCGTTCACCCCTCCACTTT. This gives the protein CASSLQGARSPLHF. The full variable domain, rest sourced from reference TRBV7-2 and TRBJ1-6, is GAGVSQSPSNKVTEKGKDVELRCDPISGHTALYWYRQSLGQGLEFLIYFQGNSAPDKSGLPSDRFSAERTGGSVSTLTIQRTQQEDSAVYLCASSLQGARSPLHFGNGTRLTVT.

This chain links TRBV28 with TRBJ2-4; D is tentatively TRBD1 or TRBD2 (5 bases each). This CDR3 region has 14 residues. Germline V gives CDR1 MDHEN, CDR2 SYDVKM. V gave up 5 bases and J gave up 7 bases, with 15 bases separating them. CDR3 sequence: CASSPLGTGNIQYF. The CDR3 coding sequence is TGTGCCAGCAGTCCCCTAGGGACGGGGAACATTCAGTACTTC.

Only a few counts were recorded for this clonotype. The V call is TRBV20-1, the J call TRBJ1-5, with a possible D match to TRBD1 (5 bases). Germline-derived CDR1 and CDR2 are DFQATT and SNEGSKA (reference sequence). The CDR3 has 14 residues. Trimming took 3 bases from V and 7 from J, leaving 16 bases between them. The CDR3 reads CSASRQGTGQPQHF. The CDR3 coding sequence is TGCAGTGCTAGCAGGCAGGGAACTGGGCAGCCCCAGCATTTT.

This clonotype was recorded many times. CDR3 in DNA: TGTGCCAGCAGTTACTTACGGGGACTCCTAAATTCACCCCTCCACTTT. As protein: CASSYLRGLLNSPLHF. V usage is TRBV6-5 and J usage is TRBJ1-6; a possible D gene is TRBD1 (5 bases). V lost 1 base to trimming and J lost 7 bases, with 14 bases between them. Per the germline V gene, CDR1 is MNHEY and CDR2 is SVGAGI. This CDR3 has 16 amino acids.